The entry that follows covers one T cell receptor (beta chain) sequence. Its antigen specificity is not known. One base away there is no much larger clone; base qualities are not given. This specimen belongs to a study of shared clonotypes between healthy human individuals (dated by TCRdb to 2020 to 2022). With regard to the full study: The cohort included three men and a couple of women between 18 and 49 years of age. To estimate repertoire size and how much clonotypes are shared between individuals, the study performed deep sequencing of blood TCR repertoires from roughly five healthy adults. Libraries were prepared and TCR repertoires were sequenced by different laboratories using diverse techniques, in order to increase sequencing depth and limit assay-specific biases. For each donor, three plates each were used for CD4 naive and CD4 memory, two plates were used for CD8 naive, and one plate was used for CD8 memory. Leukapheresis yielded between about 0.8 and 9.5 billion PBMCs per donor.

For the CD8 naive samples, CD45RO-negative cells were positively selected for CCR7, yielding a CD45RA+CCR7+ population from which TemRA cells were excluded. The donors were healthy, HIV-negative adults who had no recently reported acute infections or vaccinations. Every donor was a Caucasian adult residing in Nashville, Tennessee, USA. Blood was collected by leukapheresis, and PBMCs were isolated by Ficoll-Histopaque density gradient centrifugation and then cryopreserved in liquid nitrogen vapor phase. Analytical flow cytometry was used to check the purity and quantity of each magnetically sorted T cell population. From each sorted fraction, genomic DNA was isolated and quantified by UV absorbance on a Nanodrop 2000c. TCR CDR3 regions were amplified from genomic DNA by multiplex PCR using the deep immunoSEQ assay. Genomic DNA extracted from each cell subset was distributed evenly over all wells of several immunoSEQ 96-well plates, and each plate served as one replicate. Each replicate PCR for sorted subsets received approximately 200 ng genomic DNA, equal to roughly 33,000 T cell genomes. The purified libraries were quantified using a Qubit 3.0 fluorometer, sized with a Bioanalyzer 2100, and then quantified again using the KAPA Library Quantification kit. Every immunoSEQ 96-well plate was sequenced on a dedicated single-read 150-cycle Illumina NextSeq 550 flow cell. In the original analysis: Because the immunoSEQ output included only junctional sequences and no quality scores, the filtering could not be the same as the filtering used for full-length reads. Sequences were annotated with PyIR, a Python wrapper for IgBLAST v1.9, using IMGT germline references to assign V/J genes and CDR3. Any read was removed if the V/J assignment was weak (E-value above 1e-6), the CDR3 was missing, or the read contained stop codons, out-of-frame junctions, or ambiguous translated residues. V3J clonotypes were defined as sequences sharing an identical inferred V gene, J gene, and CDR3 amino acid sequence. Percentage overlap between repertoires was computed as shared unique clonotypes divided by the size of the smaller repertoire. Richness of each repertoire was evaluated using RTK rarefaction, the Chao1 estimator, and Recon v2.1 estimates of unobserved clonotypes. Generation probabilities were computed with OLGA for all TCRbeta clonotypes obtained by the gDNA method from several donors. TCRdb re-hosts the immuneACCESS table, in-frame sequences only. Its copies lack some clones; in the studies checked, an unresolved V gene accounts for under half of them, and the cause for the rest is not known. That table furnishes V, J and clone size, whereas the DNA furnished D and trimming. Within this sample are about 680,000 clones, with 92% of them counted one time only. About a quarter of the sample is held by the ten biggest clonotypes.

General findings and caveats noted by the study authors: Compared with non-shared clonotypes, the clonotypes found in all four sorted-subset donors had higher generation probabilities. Pairwise subsampling indicated that sequencing depth was expected to affect the degree of clonotype sharing among donors. The genetic and exposure-history diversity represented was limited by the small number of donors. When four donors were compared, the shared fraction of clonotypes was around 4.6% for naive CD4, around 4% for naive CD8, more than 2% for memory CD4, and 0.35% to 0.5% for memory CD8. Estimated clonotype richness was generally larger for naive than for memory subsets. Incomplete sequencing was indicated by rarefaction of sorted-subset datasets, despite the large sequencing depth. Sampling was limited to blood, and TCR repertoires in tissue likely differ from TCR repertoires in blood.

The sequenced material came from naive CD8+ T cells sorted from blood. The sample's cell subset or site label is to be understood as: CD45RA+CCR7+. The clonotype comes from a man younger than 40 in good health.

The CDR3 reads CASSQDQQGAGYTDTQYF. The base sequence is TGCGCCAGCAGCCAAGATCAACAGGGGGCCGGGTACACAGATACGCAGTATTTT. The chain uses TRBV4-3 and TRBJ2-3; 9 bases in the middle match TRBD1. The CDR3 has 18 amino acids, counting the end cysteine and phenylalanine. The DNA shown is the 54-base CDR3, in frame from base 1. Via the germline V gene, CDR1 is LGHNA and CDR2 YSLEER. V is trimmed back by 0 bases and J by 2 bases, and the junction contains 9 bases that no gene match accounts for.